The next 8 T cell receptor beta chains were all read from a single sample in a study of T cell repertoires in cytomegalovirus infection. TCRdb reprocessed the reads with MiXCR, giving one entry per CDR3 protein. The table lists about 89,000 distinct CDR3 sequences, roughly 29% of them singletons. Their specific antigens are unknown. The sequenced sample was CD8+ T cells from cultured PBMCs, obtained from culture after CMV antigen stimulation. These receptors originate from a human donor in good health (CMV status not recorded). Some clones in this sample may be carry-over from other donors' samples.

This sequence joins TRBV19 and TRBJ1-2; 7 positions agree with TRBD1. The length of the CDR3 is 12 residues. V was pared by 9 bases and J by 4 bases, with 5 bases of the junction left unmatched. Germline CDR1 and CDR2: LNHDA and SQIVND (reference sequence). CDR3 sequence: CASVGTAYGYTF. The CDR3, as DNA: TGTGCCAGCGTTGGGACAGCCTATGGCTACACCTTC. The entire variable domain, with the rest obtained from reference TRBV19 and TRBJ1-2, is as follows: DGGITQSPKYLFRKEGQNVTLSCEQNLNHDAMYWYRQDPGQGLRLIYYSQIVNDFQKGDIAEGYSVSREKKESFPLTVTSAQKNPTAFYLCASVGTAYGYTFGSGTRLTVV.

V and J are TRBV20-1 and TRBJ2-3; no clear D gene. The CDR3 length is 17 residues. Trimming cost V 4 bases and J 2 bases, with 22 bases left between them. Germline values: CDR1 DFQATT, CDR2 SNEGSKA (reference sequence). The CDR3 sequence: CSATTPGSLDPTDTQYF. Here the CDR3 DNA reads TGCAGTGCTACAACCCCGGGCAGCCTAGACCCCACAGATACGCAGTATTTT.

This clonotype was observed a few times. V gene TRBV2 combines with J gene TRBJ2-1; D unclear. The CDR3 totals 16 residues. Per the germline V gene, CDR1 is SNHLY and CDR2 is FYNNEI. The ends were cut back, 3 bases at V and 0 bases at J, with 12 bases in the middle. CDR3 protein: CASSDRLGSSYNEQFF. The CDR3 DNA sequence: TGTGCCAGCAGTGACAGATTGGGTAGCTCCTACAATGAGCAGTTCTTC.

This clonotype turned up a few times. V is TRBV27 and J is TRBJ1-2, with D hard to call. V shed 3 bases and J shed 4 bases, with 15 bases lying between them. The CDR3 is 15 residues long. From germline, CDR1 is MNHEY and CDR2 SMNVEV (reference sequence). The CDR3 is CASSFSRNPFYGYTF. The DNA of the CDR3 is TGTGCCAGCAGTTTCTCCAGAAACCCTTTCTATGGCTACACCTTC.

The chain has TRBV28 and TRBJ1-1, with a tentative D call TRBD1 (5 bases). V lost 3 bases to trimming and J lost 1 base, with 9 bases between them. This CDR3 has 14 amino acids. Germline V CDR1 and CDR2: MDHEN, SYDVKM. CDR3 DNA: TGTGCCAGCAGTTTTTCGGGGGGGAACACTGAAGCTTTCTTT. Residues: CASSFSGGNTEAFF. Together with reference TRBV28 and TRBJ1-1, the CDR3 gives the full variable domain: DVKVTQSSRYLVKRTGEKVFLECVQDMDHENMFWYRQDPGLGLRLIYFSYDVKMKEKGDIPEGYSVSREKKERFSLILESASTNQTSMYLCASSFSGGNTEAFFGQGTRLTVV.

This rearrangement joins TRBV24-1 to TRBJ1-5; D not certain. CDR1 is KGHDR, CDR2 SFDVKD, per germline. Trimming took 4 bases from V and 4 from J, leaving 16 bases between them. The CDR3 is 16 amino acids. CDR3 sequence: CATSDIRAEPNQPQHF. For the CDR3, the DNA is TGTGCCACCAGTGACATCCGGGCCGAACCTAATCAGCCCCAGCATTTT.

This clonotype came up many times. This chain uses TRBV5-6 with TRBJ1-6; TRBD1 is a possible D gene (6 bases). Trimming removed 2 bases from V and 3 bases from J, with 9 bases in between. CDR3 length equals 15 residues. Germline V gene lookup returns CDR1 SGHDT and CDR2 YYEEEE. In DNA, the CDR3 is TGTGCCAGCAGCTTTAGACAGGACTATAATTCACCCCTCCACTTT. As protein: CASSFRQDYNSPLHF.

The chain joins TRBV19 to TRBJ1-6; weak D call: TRBD1 (6 bases). The CDR3 is 14 amino acids. Trimming left V 3 bases short and J 9 bases short, with 12 bases between. From germline, CDR1 is LNHDA and CDR2 SQIVND (reference sequence). CDR3 sequence (DNA): TGTGCCAGTAGTATTGGGGGGCTCGGTTCACCCCTCCACTTT. This encodes CASSIGGLGSPLHF.